This is a list of T cell receptor beta chains from one sample in a study of T cell responses to AZD1222 COVID-19 vaccine. Measured with immunoSEQ multiplex PCR; TCRdb has only the in-frame clones, and not every one. Of under 150,000 clones listed, approximately 90% are singletons. Source: peripheral blood, taken 28 days after the second AZD1222 dose. These receptor sequences come from an adult who received the AZD1222 COVID-19 vaccine. CDR3s include the opening cysteine and the closing phenylalanine or tryptophan. D genes are given only for firm matches. A clone size is listed for some rows: how often the clone was seen (once, few, many), or a class if it is expanded.

-,-,TRBV7-2,TRBJ2-2,CASSLGAGTGELFF,TGTGCCAGCAGCCTAGGGGCAGGGACCGGGGAGCTGTTTTTT
TRBD2,-,TRBV18,TRBJ2-1,CASSPLAGESRNEQFF,TGTGCCAGCTCACCCTTAGCGGGAGAGTCTAGAAATGAGCAGTTCTTC
TRBD1,-,TRBV5-4,TRBJ1-5,CASSSTGDSNQPQHF,TGTGCCAGCAGCTCGACAGGGGATAGCAATCAGCCCCAGCATTTT
-,-,TRBV7-2,TRBJ1-5,CASSLNEGQPQHF,TGTGCCAGCAGCTTAAATGAGGGTCAGCCCCAGCATTTT
-,once,TRBV5-1,TRBJ1-1,CASSLGQFPAEAFF,TGCGCCAGCAGCTTGGGGCAGTTCCCCGCTGAAGCTTTCTTT
-,-,TRBV15,TRBJ1-3,CATSRGGAEAGNTIYF,TGTGCCACCAGCAGGGGGGGGGCAGAGGCTGGAAACACCATATATTTT
TRBD1,-,TRBV27,TRBJ1-5,CASSSTGRNQPQHF,TGTGCCAGCAGTTCGACAGGGCGGAATCAGCCCCAGCATTTT
TRBD2,once,TRBV7-6,TRBJ2-1,CASSRTTSGNTYNEQFF,TGTGCCAGCAGCAGAACGACTAGCGGGAACACCTACAATGAGCAGTTCTTC
-,-,TRBV7-2,TRBJ2-3,CASSNHGGGVRDVSDTQYF,TGTGCCAGCAGCAATCACGGGGGCGGGGTGAGGGATGTATCAGATACGCAGTATTTT
-,-,TRBV4-3,TRBJ2-7,CASSQDVPEGYEQYF,TGCGCCAGCAGCCAAGATGTTCCGGAAGGGTACGAGCAGTACTTC
TRBD1,-,TRBV9,TRBJ1-1,CASGRDRNTEAFF,TGTGCCAGCGGCCGGGACAGGAACACTGAAGCTTTCTTT
TRBD1,-,TRBV7-2,TRBJ2-1,CASSLVSGTVYNEQFF,TGTGCCAGCAGCTTAGTTTCCGGGACAGTCTACAATGAGCAGTTCTTC
-,few,TRBV7-7,TRBJ2-1,CASSLGRTPNNEQFF,TGTGCTAGCAGCTTAGGGCGGACTCCTAACAATGAGCAGTTCTTC
TRBD1,-,TRBV3-1/TRBV3-2,TRBJ1-3,CASSHGTQGVGIF,TGTGCCAGCAGCCACGGAACCCAGGGGGTAGGGATTTTT
-,-,TRBV18,TRBJ1-5,CASSPLQVPNQPQHF,TGTGCCAGCTCACCACTACAGGTTCCGAATCAGCCCCAGCATTTT
-,few,TRBV5-4,TRBJ2-7,CASSSGWDEQYF,TGTGCCAGCAGCTCAGGGTGGGACGAGCAGTACTTC
TRBD1,-,TRBV19,TRBJ2-2,CASAQGAWTGELFF,TGTGCCAGTGCACAGGGGGCGTGGACCGGGGAGCTGTTTTTT
-,-,TRBV19,TRBJ1-6,CASSIVLGGSPLHF,TGTGCCAGTAGTATCGTCCTCGGAGGGTCACCCCTCCACTTT
TRBD1,-,TRBV11-2,TRBJ2-5,CASSNVRGQGQETQYF,TGTGCCAGCAGCAACGTAAGGGGACAGGGCCAAGAGACCCAGTACTTC
-,-,TRBV6-5,TRBJ1-1,CATHGGAGNTEAFF,TGTGCCACCCATGGGGGGGCGGGGAACACTGAAGCTTTCTTT
-,few,TRBV3-1/TRBV3-2,TRBJ1-6,CASSPLGGVNNSPLHF,TGTGCCAGCAGCCCCCTCGGCGGGGTAAACAATTCACCCCTCCACTTT
-,-,TRBV19,TRBJ1-2,CASSVGIGGANYGYTF,TGTGCCAGTAGTGTCGGGATCGGAGGGGCTAACTATGGCTACACCTTC
TRBD1,once,TRBV5-4,TRBJ1-2,CASSLGTGLGGYTF,TGTGCCAGCAGCTTGGGGACAGGGCTTGGAGGCTACACCTTC
-,-,TRBV7-2,TRBJ1-6,CASSLGQGFNSPLHF,TGTGCCAGCAGCTTAGGTCAGGGTTTTAATTCACCCCTCCACTTT
TRBD2,-,TRBV6-2/TRBV6-3,TRBJ2-7,CASSPIVGRLAGLYEQYF,TGTGCCAGCAGCCCGATAGTTGGGAGACTAGCGGGACTCTACGAGCAGTACTTC
-,-,TRBV19,TRBJ1-1,CASSNSGFVAFF,TGTGCCAGTAGTAACTCAGGGTTCGTAGCTTTCTTT
-,-,TRBV2,TRBJ1-2,CARSKAANYGYTF,TGTGCCAGGTCAAAGGCCGCAAACTATGGCTACACCTTC
-,-,TRBV6-5,TRBJ1-5,CASKGWQISNQPQHF,TGTGCCAGCAAGGGTTGGCAGATTAGCAATCAGCCCCAGCATTTT
-,-,TRBV19,TRBJ1-1,CASSPRHLEAFF,TGTGCCAGTAGTCCTAGACACCTCGAAGCTTTCTTT
TRBD1,-,TRBV12-5,TRBJ1-4,CASGPGQGSEKLFF,TGTGCTAGTGGCCCGGGACAGGGGTCTGAAAAACTGTTTTTT
TRBD1,-,TRBV5-1,TRBJ2-7,CASSLGTGGGGGEQYF,TGCGCCAGCAGCTTAGGGACAGGGGGCGGCGGCGGAGAGCAGTACTTC
TRBD1,-,TRBV2,TRBJ1-5,CASSAWTGVQPQHF,TGTGCCAGCAGCGCATGGACAGGGGTCCAGCCCCAGCATTTT
-,-,TRBV3-1/TRBV3-2,TRBJ1-6,CASSQDRHSPLHF,TGTGCCAGCAGCCAAGATAGACATTCACCCCTCCACTTT
-,few,TRBV6-5,TRBJ1-1,CASGTQPNTEAFF,TGTGCCAGCGGCACACAGCCGAACACTGAAGCTTTCTTT
-,-,TRBV30,TRBJ1-5,CAWTPWGFGNQPQHF,TGTGCCTGGACCCCATGGGGTTTCGGCAATCAGCCCCAGCATTTT
-,-,TRBV15,TRBJ1-5,CATSRDMRSQPQHF,TGTGCCACCAGCAGAGATATGAGGTCACAGCCCCAGCATTTT
-,-,TRBV5-1,TRBJ1-2,CASSSEVGRGSAGYTF,TGCGCCAGCAGCTCCGAGGTCGGGAGGGGCTCGGCTGGCTACACCTTC
TRBD2,-,TRBV5-1,TRBJ2-1,CASSLDGLAGANEQFF,TGCGCCAGCAGCTTGGATGGGCTAGCGGGAGCCAATGAGCAGTTCTTC
-,-,TRBV20-1,TRBJ1-1,CSANDKFEAFF,TGCAGTGCTAATGACAAGTTTGAAGCTTTCTTT
-,-,TRBV7-9,TRBJ2-5,CASSSSGRTETQYF,TGTGCCAGCAGCTCCAGTGGGAGAACGGAGACCCAGTACTTC
TRBD1,-,TRBV5-8,TRBJ1-3,CASSMTGSGNTIYF,TGTGCCAGCAGCATGACAGGGTCTGGAAACACCATATATTTT
-,-,TRBV12-5,TRBJ2-3,CASGPGGSTDTQYF,TGTGCTAGTGGTCCAGGGGGGAGCACAGATACGCAGTATTTT
-,-,TRBV7-2,TRBJ1-2,CASSPWGNKVPNTF,TGTGCCAGCAGCCCGTGGGGCAACAAAGTTCCCAACACCTTC
-,once,TRBV9,TRBJ1-3,CASATSSGNTIYF,TGTGCCAGCGCCACCAGCTCTGGAAACACCATATATTTT
-,-,TRBV10-1,TRBJ2-2,CASGGETGLSGELFF,TGCGCCAGCGGAGGAGAGACAGGTTTGAGCGGGGAGCTGTTTTTT
TRBD1,-,TRBV2,TRBJ1-1,CASSSDRGGTEAFF,TGTGCCAGCAGTTCAGACAGGGGGGGGACTGAAGCTTTCTTT
TRBD1,-,TRBV27,TRBJ1-6,CASSSGGGYSYNSPLHF,TGTGCCAGCAGTTCAGGGGGTGGATACTCCTATAATTCACCCCTCCACTTT
-,-,TRBV6-5,TRBJ2-7,CASGRVINEQYF,TGTGCCAGCGGAAGGGTGATCAACGAGCAGTACTTC
-,-,TRBV5-5,TRBJ2-3,CASSDAGWNPTDTQYF,TGTGCCAGCAGCGACGCCGGTTGGAACCCCACAGATACGCAGTATTTT
TRBD2,-,TRBV7-3,TRBJ2-1,CASSAPGLAGNEQFF,TGTGCCAGCAGCGCGCCTGGACTAGCCGGGAATGAGCAGTTCTTC
-,-,TRBV29-1,TRBJ1-3,CSVARGGNTIYF,TGCAGCGTGGCTAGGGGGGGAAACACCATATATTTT
-,-,TRBV5-6,TRBJ1-1,CASSLMGRAFF,TGTGCCAGCAGCTTGATGGGACGAGCTTTCTTT
-,-,TRBV2,TRBJ1-2,CASSLVQGYGYTF,TGTGCCAGCTCACTGGTCCAGGGTTATGGCTACACCTTC
TRBD2,-,TRBV10-3,TRBJ2-1,CAISERGGEQFF,TGTGCCATCAGTGAGCGGGGGGGTGAGCAGTTCTTC